Below are 22 T cell receptor beta chains sequenced from a single sample in a study of identical twins (dated by TCRdb to 2015 to 2016). The method behind the library was 5' RACE. Sequencing used an Illumina HiSeq 2000. TCRdb took the public reads, trimmed them with fastp at Q25, ran MiXCR for clone calling and kept in-frame beta chains. Rows are combined by CDR3 protein, so each entry shows the most common genes and DNA. Within this sample are some 1,600,000 distinct CDR3 sequences, with about 32% of them counted one time only. In total, the top ten clones hold over 0.25% of the sample. The sample taken for sequencing was cord blood. All receptors come from a newborn girl in good health.

Only a few counts were recorded for this clonotype. The chain joins TRBV20-1 to TRBJ2-1; TRBD2 matches at 9 bases. The CDR3 loop spans 15 amino acids. Looked up from germline, CDR1 is DFQATT and CDR2 is SNEGSKA (reference sequence). Losses at the gene ends were 1 base for V and 6 bases for J; bases not matched to a gene: 7. CDR3 nucleotides: TGCAGTGCTAGAGGGCGGGGGGGTGCCCGCAATGAGCAGTTCTTC. This translates into CSARGRGGARNEQFF.

In this sample, this clonotype turned up once. This is likely a read error, given that the CDR3 carries no conserved phenylalanine or tryptophan at its end. The V and J genes are TRBV14 and TRBJ2-1, with TRBD2 matching 7 bases. Looked up from germline, CDR1 is SGHDN and CDR2 is FVKESK. The ends lost 2 bases at V and 6 bases at J; junction bases unmatched: 10. This CDR3 is 16 amino acids long. The CDR3 loop is CASSQLRSSGFNEQFV. The DNA for the CDR3 is TGTGCCAGCAGCCAATTGAGGAGTAGCGGGTTCAATGAGCAGTTCGTC.

This clonotype was found a few times. V and J are TRBV6-6 and TRBJ2-2; D is unresolved. The length of the CDR3 is 13 residues. V shed 0 bases and J shed 10 bases, with 9 bases lying between them. CDR1 is MNHNY and CDR2 is SVGAGI in the germline V gene (reference sequence). CDR3 DNA: TGTGCCAGCAGTTACTCGAAGTGGGAGGAGCTGTTTTTT. Translating it yields CASSYSKWEELFF.

V is TRBV27 and J is TRBJ2-7, with 8 bases that match TRBD2. This CDR3 region has 15 residues. The J segment lost 2 bases and the V segment lost 6 bases, leaving 9 bases of the junction unmatched. The germline V gene encodes CDR1 MNHEY and CDR2 SMNVEV (reference sequence). CDR3 sequence: CASSPPPGLAYEQYF. The CDR3 DNA follows: TGTGCCAGCAGCCCCCCGCCGGGACTAGCCTACGAGCAGTACTTC.

The V gene is TRBV11-2, the J gene TRBJ1-2; the D gene is possibly TRBD1 (5 bases). The CDR3 consists of 15 residues. Germline-derived CDR1 and CDR2 are SGHAT and FQNNGV. V lost 0 bases to trimming and J lost 10 bases, with 18 bases between them. The CDR3 nucleotides are TGTGCCAGCAGCTTAGATCCTCTTGGGACCGCTTACTACACCTTC. This codes for CASSLDPLGTAYYTF.

The sample holds a few counts of this clonotype. The rearrangement joins TRBV7-8 to TRBJ2-3; perhaps TRBD1 as D (5 bases). The germline gives CDR1 SGHVS, CDR2 FQNEAQ. Trimming shortened V by 7 bases and J by 4 bases, and 18 bases separated the two germline ends. The CDR3 length is 15 residues. The CDR3 sequence is CASTSRQGSPDTQYF. Here the CDR3 DNA reads TGTGCCAGCACCTCAAGGCAGGGATCCCCAGATACGCAGTATTTT.

The table lists this clonotype with many counts. This rearrangement joins TRBV4-1 to TRBJ2-5; D is undetermined. This CDR3 is built from 14 residues. V was cut by 3 bases and J by 1 base, with 9 bases left in between. Germline V lookup: CDR1 MGHRA, CDR2 YSYEKL. CDR3 DNA sequence: TGCGCCAGCAGCCAGTTTTACAGCCAAGAGACCCAGTACTTC. Translating it yields CASSQFYSQETQYF.

As for this clonotype: A much larger clonotype is one base distant, so this may be a read error. The chain uses TRBV9 and TRBJ2-7; D call uncertain. The CDR3 consists of 13 residues. In germline, CDR1 is SGDLS, CDR2 YYNGEE. CDR3: CACSVDSRREQYF. The DNA of the CDR3 is TGTGCCTGCAGCGTAGATTCCCGGCGGGAGCAGTACTTC.

V and J are TRBV10-3 and TRBJ2-7; 10 nucleotides line up with TRBD2. Losses at the gene ends were 0 bases for V and 5 bases for J; bases not matched to a gene: 4. The germline V gene has CDR1 ENHRY and CDR2 SYGVKD. The CDR3 runs to 15 residues. CDR3 DNA: TGTGCCATCAGTGAGTCGGCTAGCGGGAGTCACGAGCAGTACTTC. This gives the protein CAISESASGSHEQYF.

A few counts support this clonotype. J is TRBJ2-7 and V is TRBV6-5; TRBD2 agrees at 11 bases. Germline V gene data show CDR1 as MNHEY and CDR2 as SVGAGI. V lost 5 bases and J lost 7; bases outside the gene matches: 10. The CDR3 contains 15 residues. CDR3: CASSPGTSGHNEQYF. CDR3 bases: TGTGCCAGCAGTCCCGGGACTAGCGGTCACAATGAGCAGTACTTC.

Ten or more counts support this clonotype. This chain connects TRBV2 to TRBJ2-4; D ambiguous. The V end lost 7 bases, the J end lost 0 bases, and 1 base lay between the germline ends. The CDR3 totals 11 residues. CDR1 SNHLY and CDR2 FYNNEI come from the germline V gene. This CDR3 is CASTAKNIQYF. CDR3 DNA sequence: TGTGCCAGCACAGCCAAAAACATTCAGTACTTC. The variable domain in full, completed from reference TRBV2 and TRBJ2-4, reads EPEVTQTPSHQVTQMGQEVILRCVPISNHLYFYWYRQILGQKVEFLVSFYNNEISEKSEIFDDQFSVERPDGSNFTLKIRSTKLEDSAMYFCASTAKNIQYFGAGTRLSVL.

The chain recombines TRBV7-9 with TRBJ1-1; D ambiguous. Germline V gene sequence: CDR1 SEHNR, CDR2 FQNEAQ (reference sequence). The CDR3 loop spans 13 amino acids. V dropped 0 bases and J dropped 9 bases, with 11 bases sitting between them. In DNA, the CDR3 is TGTGCCAGCAGCTTAGCGGAAGGCACAAAAGCTTTCTTT. It codes for CASSLAEGTKAFF.

Notes on this clonotype: One end of the junction fails to match germline, which may point to a read error. V usage is TRBV4-2 and J usage is TRBJ2-1, with D unresolved. The germline gives CDR1 LGHNA, CDR2 YNFKEQ. The CDR3 totals 14 residues. CDR3 region: CASSVVPSHNEQFF. The CDR3 coding sequence is TGTGCCAGCAGTGTAGTTCCCTCCCACAATGAGCAGTTCTTC.

J is TRBJ2-2 and V is TRBV5-6; 10 positions agree with TRBD2. CDR1 and CDR2 from the germline V gene are SGHDT and YYEEEE. J gave up 2 bases and V 6 bases, and 10 bases lay outside the gene matches. CDR3 length equals 17 residues. The CDR3 loop is CASTLFGLAVNTGELFF. CDR3 nucleotide sequence: TGTGCCAGCACCCTATTTGGACTAGCGGTTAACACCGGGGAGCTGTTTTTT.

The rearrangement uses TRBV6-1 and TRBJ1-2, with D unclear. V gave up 6 bases and J gave up 4 bases, with 9 bases separating them. The CDR3 spans 12 residues. Germline V lookup: CDR1 MNHNS, CDR2 SASEGT. The CDR3 sequence is CASRTYSYGYTF. The CDR3 region has the DNA TGTGCCAGCAGGACTTACAGCTATGGCTACACCTTC.

This clonotype was seen a few times. The chain is built from TRBV4-2 and TRBJ1-6, with a weak D call TRBD1 (5 bases). V was cut by 0 bases and J by 4 bases, with 16 bases left in between. The CDR3 contains 18 residues. The germline V gene has CDR1 LGHNA and CDR2 YNFKEQ. DNA of the CDR3: TGTGCCAGCAGCCAAGATTCGGCAGGGTCTATTTATAATTCACCCCTCCACTTT. Protein product: CASSQDSAGSIYNSPLHF.

There are many counts of this clonotype. V and J are TRBV28 and TRBJ2-1; the match to TRBD2 covers 8 bases. The V gene's germline CDR1 is MDHEN and CDR2 SYDVKM. V lost 5 bases and J lost 3; bases outside the gene matches: 9. The CDR3 extends over 16 amino acids. In DNA, the CDR3 is TGTGCCAGCAGTCCAGGGACTAGTACCGGCTACAATGAGCAGTTCTTC. Translated, it gives CASSPGTSTGYNEQFF.

The genes are TRBV7-2 and TRBJ2-7, with 11 positions matching TRBD2. There are 16 residues in the CDR3. Germline V gene sequence: CDR1 SGHTA, CDR2 FQGNSA. Losses at the gene ends were 5 bases for V and 3 bases for J; bases not matched to a gene: 9. CDR3 residues: CASSPRGLAGGYEQYF. DNA for the CDR3: TGTGCCAGCAGCCCCCGAGGACTAGCGGGCGGCTACGAGCAGTACTTC.

The rearrangement joins TRBV14 to TRBJ2-1; 9 nucleotides match TRBD2. From germline, CDR1 is SGHDN and CDR2 FVKESK. J gave up 3 bases and V 1 base, and 22 bases lay outside the gene matches. CDR3 length: 22 amino acids. The CDR3, as DNA: TGTGCCAGCAGCCAAGGACCCCTTTGCGGGGGGGCGGTCTATGGCCTCTACAATGAGCAGTTCTTC. This translates into CASSQGPLCGGAVYGLYNEQFF.

There are a few counts of this clonotype. V usage is TRBV15 and J usage is TRBJ1-6, with 7 bases lining up with TRBD1. The germline V gene has CDR1 LNHNV and CDR2 YYDKDF (reference sequence). This CDR3 comprises 15 residues. V trimming: 3 bases; J trimming: 5 bases; junction bases outside the gene matches: 4. CDR3 sequence (DNA): TGTGCCACCAGCAGTCACAGGGGCAATAATTCACCCCTCCACTTT. Translated, it gives CATSSHRGNNSPLHF.

This clonotype was counted only a few times. The CDR3 DNA reads as TGTGCCGGAGACAGCTTCTATGGCTACACCTTC. Its translation: CAGDSFYGYTF. This chain joins TRBV2 and TRBJ1-2, with D possibly being TRBD1 (5 bases). Germline assignment: CDR1 SNHLY and CDR2 FYNNEI. The CDR3 has 11 residues. The V end was cut by 11 bases, the J end by 4 bases, with 11 bases between.

The table lists this clonotype with a few counts. The chain employs TRBV12-3 or TRBV12-4 and TRBJ2-3; tentative D call: TRBD2 (7 bases). The CDR3 is 15 amino acids. V was cut by 3 bases and J by 3 bases, with 13 bases left in between. CDR3 nucleotides: TGTGCCAGCAGTTTCCCGGGGGGCCAGACAGATACGCAGTATTTT. It encodes CASSFPGGQTDTQYF.